This TCR beta chain was retrieved from a study of T cell repertoires in cytomegalovirus infection. This clonotype came up many times. TCRdb re-called the reads through MiXCR, storing one row per CDR3 protein. Of a few hundred thousand distinct CDR3 sequences listed, around 18% are singletons. Germline values: CDR1 SGHTA, CDR2 FQGNSA. The V and J ends lost 4 bases and 7 bases, in that order; junction bases with no gene match: 8. The CDR3 is made up of 14 amino acids. Input material: PBMCs. This clonotype originated in a human donor in good health (CMV status not recorded). Some clones in this sample may be carry-over from other donors' samples. This chain connects TRBV7-2 to TRBJ2-3; 7 nucleotides align to TRBD2. This CDR3 reads CASSSGGNLNTQYF. The CDR3 nucleotides are TGTGCCAGCAGCTCGGGAGGTAACCTTAATACGCAGTATTTT.